Each of the 28 T cell receptor beta chains below was sequenced from the same sample in a study of blood T cell repertoires in COVID-19. Clones were sequenced by immunoSEQ multiplex PCR, and TCRdb holds only the in-frame ones, with some missing. The sample records approximately 97,000 clones, about 86% being singletons. Sequenced: peripheral blood. The source of these receptors is a man in his forties or fifties with COVID-19, enrolled during active disease.

The rearrangement uses TRBV5-1 and TRBJ1-2; D might be TRBD1 (6 bases). Trimming removed 1 base at V and 7 bases at J, with 14 bases between. From germline, CDR1 is SGHRS and CDR2 YFSETQ. The length of the CDR3 is 14 residues. The CDR3: CASSLPATGGGYTF. The CDR3 DNA sequence: TGCGCCAGCAGCTTGCCGGCGACAGGTGGTGGCTACACCTTC.

This CDR3 reads CASSLERYYGYTF. DNA of the CDR3: TGTGCCAGCAGCTTGGAGAGGTACTATGGCTACACCTTC. The chain joins TRBV5-5 to TRBJ1-2, with D uncertain. The CDR3 loop spans 13 amino acids. The V end was cut by 0 bases, the J end by 3 bases, with 6 bases between. Germline values: CDR1 SGHKS, CDR2 YYEKEE (reference sequence).

The chain couples TRBV30 to TRBJ2-7, with 7 bases aligning to TRBD1. Losses at the gene ends were 0 bases for V and 0 bases for J; bases not matched to a gene: 11. The CDR3 totals 17 residues. Germline V CDR1 and CDR2: GTSNPN, SVGIG (reference sequence). The CDR3 coding sequence is TGTGCCTGGAGTGTAGGATTCACAGGGGACCTCTCCTACGAGCAGTACTTC. Amino acids: CAWSVGFTGDLSYEQYF.

CDR3 nucleotide sequence: TGTGCCAGCAGCACACCAGGGGCTGGTGTCTATGGCTACACCTTC. As protein: CASSTPGAGVYGYTF. V gene TRBV4-2 combines with J gene TRBJ1-2; D possibly corresponds to TRBD1 (6 bases). The V and J ends lost 5 bases and 4 bases respectively, with 17 bases between them. The CDR3 runs to 15 residues. Germline lookup yields CDR1 LGHNA and CDR2 YNFKEQ.

The V call is TRBV6-6, the J call TRBJ1-2; 7 bases agree with TRBD1. This CDR3 contains 16 residues. Trimming took 2 bases from V and 6 from J; bases not matched to a gene: 12. Germline V lookup: CDR1 MNHNY, CDR2 SVGAGI (reference sequence). The CDR3 protein is CASSYQPQTGRDGYTF. The CDR3 DNA sequence: TGTGCCAGCAGTTACCAACCTCAGACAGGGCGGGATGGCTACACCTTC.

This sequence joins TRBV3-1 (or the pseudogene TRBV3-2) and TRBJ1-1; D is uncertain. Trimming removed 6 bases from V and 1 base from J, with 9 bases in between. The V gene's germline CDR1 is LGHDT and CDR2 YNNKEL (reference sequence). CDR3 length: 13 amino acids. The CDR3 sequence: CASRRSENTEAFF. CDR3 bases: TGTGCCAGCAGGAGGTCAGAGAACACTGAAGCTTTCTTT.

The chain employs TRBV29-1 and TRBJ1-4; a possible D gene is TRBD1 (5 bases). Trimming pared 7 bases from V and 6 bases from J, leaving 15 bases between. The CDR3 is 13 residues long. Per the germline V gene, CDR1 is SQVTM and CDR2 is ANQGSEA. CDR3 DNA sequence: TGCAGCGCCGCTGCTGGGGCATATGAAAAACTGTTTTTT. This encodes CSAAAGAYEKLFF.

This chain uses TRBV19 with TRBJ1-6; no reliable D call. Germline assignment: CDR1 LNHDA and CDR2 SQIVND (reference sequence). This CDR3 is 14 amino acids long. V dropped 4 bases and J dropped 9 bases, with 13 bases sitting between them. The CDR3, as DNA: TGTGCCAGTAGTACCGGGAATGGCGGTTCACCCCTCCACTTT. Translating gives CASSTGNGGSPLHF.

V and J are TRBV28 and TRBJ1-3; no clear D. CDR1 is MDHEN and CDR2 is SYDVKM in the germline V gene. This CDR3 contains 13 residues. Trimming took 2 bases from V and 4 from J, leaving 6 bases between them. The CDR3 DNA reads TGTGCCAGCAGTTTAATTCCAGGAAACACCATATATTTT. As protein: CASSLIPGNTIYF.

This chain links TRBV5-5 with TRBJ2-6; TRBD1 matches 10 bases. This CDR3 region has 18 residues. Germline V gives CDR1 SGHKS, CDR2 YYEKEE (reference sequence). Unmatched junction bases numbered 7, after V lost 4 bases and J lost 0 bases. CDR3 protein: CASSLPGQGLSGANVLTF. The CDR3 region has the DNA TGTGCCAGCAGCCTTCCGGGACAGGGGCTCTCTGGGGCCAACGTCCTGACTTTC.

This chain uses TRBV2 with TRBJ1-5; 9 bases map to TRBD1. The ends lost 5 bases at V and 5 bases at J; junction bases unmatched: 1. Per the germline V gene, CDR1 is SNHLY and CDR2 is FYNNEI. This CDR3 contains 13 residues. Here the CDR3 DNA reads TGTGCCAGCAGTTGGGACAGGGATCAGCCCCAGCATTTT. This gives the protein CASSWDRDQPQHF. Based on the CDR3 plus reference TRBV2 and TRBJ1-5, the full variable domain is EPEVTQTPSHQVTQMGQEVILRCVPISNHLYFYWYRQILGQKVEFLVSFYNNEISEKSEIFDDQFSVERPDGSNFTLKIRSTKLEDSAMYFCASSWDRDQPQHFGDGTRLSIL.

This clone appeared a single time. The chain joins TRBV18 to TRBJ2-1; TRBD1 matches 9 bases. Germline loops: CDR1 KGHSH, CDR2 LQKENI. V was clipped by 3 bases and J by 4 bases; unmatched bases: 4. The CDR3 is 15 residues long. The CDR3 DNA follows: TGTGCCAGCTCACCCGGGACAGGGAATTACAATGAGCAGTTCTTC. This codes for CASSPGTGNYNEQFF.

The rearrangement joins TRBV18 to TRBJ2-4; 7 positions agree with TRBD2. The CDR3 runs to 14 residues. From germline, CDR1 is KGHSH and CDR2 LQKENI. V was clipped by 6 bases and J by 1 base; unmatched bases: 3. The CDR3 sequence: CASSVGRAKNIQYF. The CDR3 coding sequence is TGTGCCAGCTCCGTCGGGAGGGCCAAAAACATTCAGTACTTC.

The V call is TRBV5-8, the J call TRBJ1-2; weak D call: TRBD1 (6 bases). From germline, CDR1 is SGHTS and CDR2 YDEGEE. CDR3 length: 11 residues. The germline V and J ends were trimmed by 5 bases and 14 bases, with 16 bases remaining between them. In DNA, the CDR3 is TGTGCCAGCAGGGGGGCCGGGTTGAGGACCTTC. Translation: CASRGAGLRTF.

V is TRBV28 and J is TRBJ2-1, with D possibly matching TRBD1 (5 bases). Germline CDR1 is MDHEN and CDR2 is SYDVKM. The germline V and J ends were trimmed by 9 bases and 7 bases, with 16 bases remaining between them. The CDR3 has 13 amino acids. The CDR3 DNA reads TGTGCCAGTACAGGACCCTTAGGAAATGAGCAGTTCTTC. This translates into CASTGPLGNEQFF.

The V and J genes are TRBV28 and TRBJ1-2; D gene unclear. The CDR3 totals 15 residues. The germline V gene has CDR1 MDHEN and CDR2 SYDVKM. V was trimmed by 2 bases and J by 0 bases, leaving 10 bases between them. CDR3 sequence (DNA): TGTGCCAGCAGTTTACCGCAGATGGCTAACTATGGCTACACCTTC. This codes for CASSLPQMANYGYTF.

CDR3 sequence reads: CASSEVGGNRNRPDGYTF. CDR3 bases: TGTGCCAGCAGTGAAGTGGGGGGGAACCGTAATCGTCCGGATGGCTACACCTTC. V and J are TRBV6-1 and TRBJ1-2; TRBD1 might be the D (5 bases). The germline gives CDR1 MNHNS, CDR2 SASEGT. Trimming shortened V by 1 base and J by 6 bases, and 24 bases separated the two germline ends. This CDR3 region has 18 residues.

The gene calls are TRBV5-1 and TRBJ2-7, with 7 bases aligning to TRBD1. This CDR3 comprises 14 residues. J lost 7 bases, V lost 2 bases, and 9 bases had no gene match. Germline values: CDR1 SGHRS, CDR2 YFSETQ. This CDR3 reads CASSFGQDASEQYF. In DNA, the CDR3 is TGCGCCAGCAGCTTTGGACAGGACGCCTCGGAGCAGTACTTC.

The chain is built from TRBV18 and TRBJ1-1; 8 bases agree with TRBD1. V gave up 3 bases and J gave up 6 bases; unmatched junction bases: 9. The CDR3 totals 15 residues. Germline CDR1 KGHSH, CDR2 LQKENI. CDR3 coding DNA: TGTGCCAGCTCACCCGGGACAGGCTCGGACGCTGAAGCTTTCTTT. Its protein is CASSPGTGSDAEAFF. Using reference TRBV18 and TRBJ1-1 for the parts outside the CDR3, the full variable domain is NAGVMQNPRHLVRRRGQEARLRCSPMKGHSHVYWYRQLPEEGLKFMVYLQKENIIDESGMPKERFSAEFPKEGPSILRIQQVVRGDSAAYFCASSPGTGSDAEAFFGQGTRLTVV.

This clone was observed a single time. V usage is TRBV2 and J usage is TRBJ1-2; 10 positions agree with TRBD1. V shed 4 bases and J 4 bases; nucleotides not matched to a gene: 6. The CDR3 runs to 15 residues. Per germline, CDR1 SNHLY and CDR2 FYNNEI. The CDR3 nucleotides are TGTGCCAGCAGTGGCCAACGGACAGGGGGCTATGGCTACACCTTC. As protein: CASSGQRTGGYGYTF.

The chain combines TRBV28 with TRBJ1-2; 9 bases align to TRBD1. Germline V CDR1 and CDR2: MDHEN, SYDVKM. With 7 bases clipped from V and 7 bases from J, the junction kept 7 bases outside the gene matches. CDR3 length equals 13 residues. CDR3 sequence (DNA): TGTGCCAGCACTCGACAGGGGGACGGTGGCTACACCTTC. It yields the protein CASTRQGDGGYTF.

This clone was detected only once. The chain combines TRBV11-1 with TRBJ1-1, with TRBD1 matching 7 bases. Germline loops: CDR1 SGHAT, CDR2 FQDESV (reference sequence). The CDR3 is 16 amino acids. With V trimmed by 5 bases and J by 2 bases, 11 bases remained unmatched. CDR3: CASSKARTGGNTEAFF. The CDR3 nucleotides are TGTGCCAGCAGCAAAGCGCGGACAGGAGGAAACACTGAAGCTTTCTTT.

This chain uses TRBV4-3 with TRBJ1-2; 11 positions agree with TRBD1. The CDR3 runs to 14 residues. The junction had 5 bases not matched to a gene; V was cut back by 4 bases and J by 7 bases. Germline assignment: CDR1 LGHNA and CDR2 YSLEER. The CDR3 sequence: CASSRSGQGAGYTF. The CDR3 DNA sequence: TGCGCCAGCAGCCGTTCCGGACAGGGGGCTGGCTACACCTTC.

This CDR3 reads CASNNQGGSNYGYTF. The DNA for the CDR3 is TGTGCCAGCAATAACCAAGGAGGATCTAACTATGGCTACACCTTC. This chain links TRBV6-1 with TRBJ1-2; unclear D gene. The V and J ends lost 7 bases and 0 bases respectively, with 15 bases between them. The germline V gene encodes CDR1 MNHNS and CDR2 SASEGT. CDR3 size: 15 residues.

The chain recombines TRBV2 with TRBJ2-5, with D possibly TRBD2 on 6 matching bases. The CDR3 sequence is 14 residues long. With 7 bases removed from V and 3 bases from J, the gap between germline ends came to 15 bases. From germline, CDR1 is SNHLY and CDR2 FYNNEI. The CDR3 bases are TGTGCCAGCACGCGGCGGGGCACTAAAGAGACCCAGTACTTC. It codes for CASTRRGTKETQYF.

The chain is built from TRBV5-1 and TRBJ2-7; 9 bases are a match to TRBD1. This CDR3 region has 17 residues. The trim removed 2 bases at V and 2 bases at J, leaving 11 bases unmatched. Germline CDR1 SGHRS, CDR2 YFSETQ. The CDR3 sequence: CASSFDHQDRGTYEQYF. The DNA of the CDR3 is TGCGCCAGCAGCTTTGACCATCAGGACAGGGGCACCTACGAGCAGTACTTC.

The V call is TRBV13, the J call TRBJ2-5, with D maybe TRBD2 (5 bases). The CDR3 totals 13 residues. V dropped 1 base and J dropped 8 bases, with 11 bases sitting between them. CDR1 is PRHDT, CDR2 FYEKMQ, per germline (reference sequence). In DNA, the CDR3 is TGTGCCAGCAGCTTAGTGCAGACGGGAACCCAGTACTTC. Protein: CASSLVQTGTQYF. Together with reference TRBV13 and TRBJ2-5, the CDR3 gives the full variable domain: AAGVIQSPRHLIKEKRETATLKCYPIPRHDTVYWYQQGPGQDPQFLISFYEKMQSDKGSIPDRFSAQQFSDYHSELNMSSLELGDSALYFCASSLVQTGTQYFGPGTRLLVL.

The V gene is TRBV5-6, the J gene TRBJ2-1; 9 bases are a match to TRBD1. Germline V gives CDR1 SGHDT, CDR2 YYEEEE. This CDR3 has 15 residues. Trimming took 4 bases from V and 6 from J; bases not matched to a gene: 8. The CDR3 coding sequence is TGTGCCAGCAGCCCTCCCCGGACAGGGGTCAATGAGCAGTTCTTC. It encodes CASSPPRTGVNEQFF.